Described below is a single TCR beta chain sequence and its context. Compared with germline, one end of the junction differs, possibly owing to a read error. These data come from a study of PD-L1 blockade in urothelial cancer. Across the whole study: There were a median of around 140,000 T cells in blood samples.

CDR3 length: 14 residues. Germline V gene sequence: CDR1 SNHLY, CDR2 FYNNEI. Assay: immunoSEQ multiplex PCR; the TCRdb copy retains only in-frame clones and omits some. The sample contains some 52,000 clones, 77% of which appear only once. This receptor was identified in a man between 65 and 85 years old with urothelial cancer. The chain is built from TRBV2 and TRBJ2-7; TRBD2 matches 7 bases. This material consisted of PBMCs, taken around atezolizumab (anti-PD-L1) treatment. The CDR3 is CASSEALPGREPYF. CDR3 bases: TGTGCCAGCAGTGAAGCGCTTCCGGGGCGGGAGCCGTACTTC.